This TCR beta chain was recovered during a study of shared clonotypes between healthy human individuals. About the study: CD4 naive and memory got three plates each, CD8 naive two, CD8 memory one.

Only CD45RO-negative cells positively selected for CCR7 counted as naive CD8 cells, so terminally differentiated effector memory CD45RA+ cells were excluded. Points on this clone: Its target is unknown.

Overall study findings and caveats: When naive CD4 clonotypes were compared across several donors, around 4.6% were shared. The generation probabilities recorded for non-shared clonotypes fell below those of clonotypes shared by all four donors.

Data came from immunoSEQ multiplex PCR; TCRdb stores just in-frame clones and leaves some out. The sample includes around 2,000,000 clones, around 93% of them seen just once. CDR3 length equals 14 residues. With 0 bases removed from V and 6 bases from J, the gap between germline ends came to 12 bases. Germline assignment: CDR1 SGHRS and CDR2 YFSETQ. The TCR originated in a young man in good health. Some clones in this sample may be carry-over from other donors' samples. V gene TRBV5-1 combines with J gene TRBJ1-1, with D perhaps TRBD1 (5 bases). Sequences were obtained from naive CD8+ T cells from PBMCs. The CDR3 DNA is TGCGCCAGCAGCTTGGCCGGGGGAGGGGCTGAAGCTTTCTTT. Translated, it gives CASSLAGGGAEAFF. Complete variable domain (other parts from reference TRBV5-1 and TRBJ1-1): KAGVTQTPRYLIKTRGQQVTLSCSPISGHRSVSWYQQTPGQGLQFLFEYFSETQRNKGNFPGRFSGRQFSNSRSEMNVSTLELGDSALYLCASSLAGGGAEAFFGQGTRLTVV.